The 32 T cell receptor beta chains listed next were all sequenced from one sample in a study of T cells after yellow fever vaccination (dated by TCRdb to the late 2010s). Libraries were made using 5' RACE. Sequencing took place on an Illumina HiSeq 2500. TCRdb trimmed the raw reads at Q25, called clones with MiXCR and kept productive beta chains. Duplicate CDR3 protein sequences are folded into a single record with the most common DNA and genes. This sample lists roughly 74,000 distinct CDR3 sequences; roughly 6.9% were detected once. Roughly 35% of the sample goes to the ten largest clones. Per the publication, the treatment or condition label means: live attenuated yellow fever vaccine strain. The sample consisted of CD8+ T cells sorted from PBMCs, taken 4 to 6 days after the first yellow fever vaccination. These receptors were taken from a man between 18 and 29 years old who received the YFV17D yellow fever vaccine.

This clonotype was seen more than once but under ten times. The gene calls are TRBV13 and TRBJ2-2; D remains ambiguous. The CDR3 contains 13 residues. CDR1 is PRHDT, CDR2 FYEKMQ, per germline (reference sequence). V was cut by 8 bases and J by 3 bases, with 10 bases left in between. CDR3 sequence: CASLLWDTGELFF. CDR3 bases: TGTGCCAGCCTCCTGTGGGACACCGGGGAGCTGTTTTTT.

This clonotype has ten or more counts. V gene TRBV10-3 combines with J gene TRBJ2-5; no clear D gene. This CDR3 is built from 13 residues. Trimming cost V 4 bases and J 2 bases, with 8 bases left between them. CDR1 ENHRY and CDR2 SYGVKD come from the germline V gene. The CDR3 loop reads CAISGDLQETQYF. The DNA for the CDR3 is TGTGCCATCAGTGGTGATTTACAAGAGACCCAGTACTTC.

This clonotype was counted between two and nine times. The rearrangement joins TRBV5-4 to TRBJ1-3; TRBD1 aligns across 8 bases. The trim removed 0 bases at V and 2 bases at J, leaving 10 bases unmatched. CDR1 is SGHNT, CDR2 YYREEE, per germline (reference sequence). The CDR3 extends over 18 amino acids. This CDR3 is CASSLGGQGIIAGNTIYF. CDR3 nucleotide sequence: TGTGCCAGCAGCTTGGGTGGACAGGGCATCATAGCTGGAAACACCATATATTTT.

The chain employs TRBV4-1 and TRBJ2-1; 7 positions match TRBD2. Germline loops: CDR1 MGHRA, CDR2 YSYEKL. The CDR3 is 16 amino acids. V was clipped by 0 bases and J by 1 base; unmatched bases: 3. In nucleotides, the CDR3 is TGCGCCAGCAGCCAAGACTGGGGGGGTTCCTACAATGAGCAGTTCTTC. As protein: CASSQDWGGSYNEQFF.

This clonotype was counted ten times or more. The rearrangement joins TRBV20-1 to TRBJ2-3; D gene unclear. V shed 6 bases and J shed 2 bases, with 18 bases lying between them. CDR1 and CDR2 (germline): DFQATT, SNEGSKA (reference sequence). There are 15 residues in the CDR3. The CDR3 loop reads CSARSVWGTTDTQYF. CDR3 in DNA: TGCAGTGCCAGATCCGTCTGGGGAACCACAGATACGCAGTATTTT.

This sequence joins TRBV5-1 and TRBJ2-7, with a weak D call TRBD1 (6 bases). With 0 bases removed from V and 4 bases from J, the gap between germline ends came to 11 bases. From germline, CDR1 is SGHRS and CDR2 YFSETQ. The CDR3 runs to 14 residues. The CDR3 nucleotides read TGCGCCAGCAGCTTGGTGGGGGCCGGTTACGAGCAGTACTTC. Amino acid sequence: CASSLVGAGYEQYF. Based on the CDR3 plus reference TRBV5-1 and TRBJ2-7, the full variable domain is KAGVTQTPRYLIKTRGQQVTLSCSPISGHRSVSWYQQTPGQGLQFLFEYFSETQRNKGNFPGRFSGRQFSNSRSEMNVSTLELGDSALYLCASSLVGAGYEQYFGPGTRLTVT.

The chain is built from TRBV7-9 and TRBJ1-3; unclear D gene. V lost 9 bases to trimming and J lost 3 bases, with 6 bases between them. Germline values: CDR1 SEHNR, CDR2 FQNEAQ (reference sequence). The CDR3 spans 11 residues. The CDR3 is CARARGNTIYF. CDR3 bases: TGTGCCAGGGCTCGTGGAAACACCATATATTTT.

The table lists this clonotype with a few counts. CDR3 amino acids: CATSRDRGIGTYNEQFF. In DNA, the CDR3 is TGTGCCACCAGCAGAGATAGAGGTATAGGAACCTACAATGAGCAGTTCTTC. The chain employs TRBV15 and TRBJ2-1; D ambiguous. The V end was cut by 0 bases, the J end by 2 bases, with 14 bases between. Germline V CDR1 and CDR2: LNHNV, YYDKDF (reference sequence). The CDR3 sequence is 17 residues long. The whole variable domain, remainder taken from reference TRBV15 and TRBJ2-1, is DAMVIQNPRYQVTQFGKPVTLSCSQTLNHNVMYWYQQKSSQAPKLLFHYYDKDFNNEADTPDNFQSRRPNTSFCFLDIRSPGLGDTAMYLCATSRDRGIGTYNEQFFGPGTRLTVL.

The chain recombines TRBV20-1 with TRBJ1-2; no clear D gene. Germline assignment: CDR1 DFQATT and CDR2 SNEGSKA (reference sequence). Trimming pared 2 bases from V and 4 bases from J, leaving 11 bases between. The length of the CDR3 is 13 residues. The CDR3 protein is CSARSYLGYGYTF. In nucleotides, the CDR3 is TGCAGTGCTAGATCCTATCTGGGCTATGGCTACACCTTC.

This clonotype was counted many times. The rearrangement uses TRBV7-9 and TRBJ2-7, with D perhaps TRBD2 (6 bases). Deletions cut 3 bases from V and 1 base from J, with 10 bases between. Germline-derived CDR1 and CDR2 are SEHNR and FQNEAQ (reference sequence). This CDR3 comprises 14 residues. This CDR3 reads CASSLAGRSYEQYF. The CDR3 nucleotides are TGTGCCAGCAGCTTGGCAGGGAGGTCCTACGAGCAGTACTTC. Full variable domain (remainder filled in from reference TRBV7-9 and TRBJ2-7): DTGVSQNPRHKITKRGQNVTFRCDPISEHNRLYWYRQTLGQGPEFLTYFQNEAQLEKSRLLSDRFSAERPKGSFSTLEIQRTEQGDSAMYLCASSLAGRSYEQYFGPGTRLTVT.

The chain couples TRBV4-2 to TRBJ2-4; the D call may be TRBD1 or TRBD2 (5 bases each). The CDR3 extends over 18 amino acids. V gave up 1 base and J gave up 1 base, with 17 bases separating them. The germline V gene has CDR1 LGHNA and CDR2 YNFKEQ. CDR3 sequence reads: CASSQGVGDSGAKNIQYF. DNA of the CDR3: TGTGCCAGCAGCCAAGGTGTAGGGGATTCGGGGGCCAAAAACATTCAGTACTTC.

This clonotype was found a few times. The rearrangement joins TRBV7-6 to TRBJ2-5; D remains ambiguous. Trimming removed 1 base from V and 5 bases from J, with 14 bases in between. Germline CDR1 and CDR2: SGHVS and FNYEAQ. The CDR3 contains 15 residues. The CDR3 region is CASSLVSLPPETQYF. The CDR3 region has the DNA TGTGCCAGCAGCTTAGTGTCTCTCCCACCGGAGACCCAGTACTTC.

The chain is built from TRBV21-1 and TRBJ2-2; TRBD1, the D gene given by the table, was not confirmed from the DNA. TRBV21-1 is a documented pseudogene. The CDR3 consists of 22 residues. The CDR3 here is CASSKSGTAHLQELQNTGELFF. The CDR3 region has the DNA TGTGCCAGCAGCAAATCCGGGACAGCACATTTACAGGAACTACAGAACACCGGGGAGCTGTTTTTT.

This clonotype was found many times. CDR3 in DNA: TGTGCCAGCAGCTCTCAGGACAGGGGGGTCAATCAGCCCCAGCATTTT. Its translation is CASSSQDRGVNQPQHF. The chain employs TRBV7-9 and TRBJ1-5, with 10 bases aligning to TRBD1. With V trimmed by 4 bases and J by 3 bases, 6 bases remained unmatched. In germline, CDR1 is SEHNR, CDR2 FQNEAQ (reference sequence). This CDR3 has 16 residues. Full variable domain (missing parts from reference TRBV7-9 and TRBJ1-5): DTGVSQNPRHKITKRGQNVTFRCDPISEHNRLYWYRQTLGQGPEFLTYFQNEAQLEKSRLLSDRFSAERPKGSFSTLEIQRTEQGDSAMYLCASSSQDRGVNQPQHFGDGTRLSIL.

The chain carries TRBV19 and TRBJ1-1, with D unclear. Trimming removed 5 bases at V and 7 bases at J, with 8 bases between. CDR1 and CDR2 (germline): LNHDA, SQIVND (reference sequence). This CDR3 comprises 11 residues. CDR3 protein: CASSLGDEAFF. The CDR3 bases are TGTGCCAGTAGTCTCGGGGATGAAGCTTTCTTT.

Many counts were recorded for this clonotype. The chain has TRBV5-6 and TRBJ2-2; TRBD2 aligns across 12 bases. CDR1 is SGHDT and CDR2 is YYEEEE in the germline V gene. The CDR3 is 16 residues long. Trimming at V came to 2 bases and at J to 10 bases, leaving 9 bases not matched to a gene. DNA for the CDR3: TGTGCCAGCAGCTTCTCCCGGCTAGCGGGGGGGGTGGAGCTGTTTTTT. This codes for CASSFSRLAGGVELFF. Using reference TRBV5-6 and TRBJ2-2 for the parts outside the CDR3, the full variable domain is DAGVTQSPTHLIKTRGQQVTLRCSPKSGHDTVSWYQQALGQGPQFIFQYYEEEERQRGNFPDRFSGHQFPNYSSELNVNALLLGDSALYLCASSFSRLAGGVELFFGEGSRLTVL.

The V gene is TRBV7-2, the J gene TRBJ1-2; the D gene is possibly TRBD1 (6 bases). The germline gives CDR1 SGHTA, CDR2 FQGNSA. Between the trimmed V and J ends, which lost 2 bases and 4 bases, there was a span of 17 bases. The CDR3 is 16 residues long. The CDR3 is CASSLYLGGGSYGYTF. The CDR3 DNA follows: TGTGCCAGCAGCTTATATCTTGGCGGGGGCAGCTATGGCTACACCTTC.

This clonotype was counted only a few times. J is TRBJ2-7 and V is TRBV11-1; D unresolved. V lost 1 base and J 2 bases, leaving 3 bases between the germline ends. The CDR3 length is 12 residues. Germline-derived CDR1 and CDR2 are SGHAT and FQDESV (reference sequence). CDR3 amino acids: CASSLEPYEQYV. In DNA, the CDR3 is TGTGCCAGCAGCTTAGAACCCTACGAGCAGTACGTC.

This clonotype has at least ten counts. This chain links TRBV6-2 or TRBV6-3 with TRBJ2-5, with TRBD2 identical over 12 bases. In germline, CDR1 is MNHEY, CDR2 SVGEGT. Germline trimming cut 0 bases from V and 0 bases from J; bases unmatched to any gene: 14. The CDR3 length is 21 residues. This CDR3 is CASSYSEFRKLAGGNQETQYF. CDR3 nucleotide sequence: TGTGCCAGCAGTTACTCGGAATTCAGAAAACTAGCGGGGGGCAACCAAGAGACCCAGTACTTC.

On this clonotype: Compared with germline, one end of the junction differs, possibly owing to a read error. V and J are TRBV5-4 and TRBJ2-1; a weak D match, TRBD1 (5 bases). Germline lookup yields CDR1 SGHNT and CDR2 YYREEE (reference sequence). The CDR3 covers 13 residues. The CDR3 loop is CAGSYVGAHEQFF. For the CDR3, the DNA is TGTGCCGGCAGCTACGTAGGGGCGCATGAGCAGTTCTTC.

Ten or more counts support this clonotype. The chain recombines TRBV7-2 with TRBJ1-1; tentatively, D is TRBD1 (6 bases). Germline CDR1 reads SGHTA; CDR2 reads FQGNSA. V lost 3 bases and J lost 6, with 17 bases in between. This CDR3 contains 15 residues. The DNA of the CDR3 is TGTGCCAGCAGCTTCTTATGGACAGCCGTCTCTGAAGCTTTCTTT. This translates into CASSFLWTAVSEAFF.

This clonotype was counted a few times. V gene TRBV29-1 combines with J gene TRBJ2-7, with 7 bases that match TRBD1. V dropped 3 bases and J dropped 3; count of bases not matched to a gene: 5. CDR1 and CDR2 from the germline V gene are SQVTM and ANQGSEA. This CDR3 has 13 residues. CDR3 nucleotide sequence: TGCAGCGTTGAGGTAGGGGGCAACTACGAGCAGTACTTC. It codes for CSVEVGGNYEQYF.

Regarding this clonotype: This may stem from a read error, because a much larger clone lies one nucleotide away. This chain joins TRBV5-1 and TRBJ1-6; tentatively, D is TRBD1 (6 bases). Germline CDR1 reads SGHRS; CDR2 reads YFSETQ. The V end lost 1 base, the J end lost 9 bases, and 11 bases lay between the germline ends. The CDR3 covers 14 residues. This CDR3 is CASSLCRGGSPLHF. CDR3 nucleotide sequence: TGCGCCAGCAGCTTGTGCAGGGGCGGTTCACCCCTCCACTTT.

This sequence joins TRBV7-8 and TRBJ2-3; no firm D call. Germline loops: CDR1 SGHVS, CDR2 FQNEAQ. V lost 5 bases to trimming and J lost 0 bases, with 12 bases between them. This CDR3 has 15 residues. CDR3 residues: CASSHRTLSTDTQYF. As DNA, the CDR3 is TGTGCCAGCAGCCACCGGACCCTTAGCACAGATACGCAGTATTTT.

The rearrangement links TRBV5-6 to TRBJ1-5; D is ambiguous. Germline V gene data show CDR1 as SGHDT and CDR2 as YYEEEE. There are 13 residues in the CDR3. Trimming removed 1 base at V and 5 bases at J, with 7 bases between. The CDR3 region has the DNA TGTGCCAGCAGCTTGAAACCCGATCAGCCCCAGCATTTT. Protein sequence: CASSLKPDQPQHF.

This clonotype was observed many times. V is TRBV14 and J is TRBJ2-2; TRBD2 matches 14 bases. The CDR3 consists of 18 residues. The V gene end was trimmed by 2 bases and the J gene end by 4 bases; junction bases not matched to a gene: 6. The germline CDR1 and CDR2 sequences are SGHDN and FVKESK. CDR3 DNA: TGTGCCAGCAGCCAACAGGGACTAGCGGGGGACCGCACCGGGGAGCTGTTTTTT. As protein: CASSQQGLAGDRTGELFF.

The rearrangement joins TRBV7-2 to TRBJ2-3; D gene uncertain. Germline V lookup: CDR1 SGHTA, CDR2 FQGNSA. Between the trimmed V and J ends, which lost 4 bases and 1 base, there was a span of 12 bases. The CDR3 loop spans 15 amino acids. This CDR3 reads CASSSLGPRTDTQYF. CDR3 sequence (DNA): TGTGCCAGCAGCTCCCTCGGGCCGCGCACAGATACGCAGTATTTT.

This clonotype was seen at least ten times. This chain links TRBV27 with TRBJ2-4; TRBD2 aligns across 7 bases. V dropped 3 bases and J dropped 3; count of bases not matched to a gene: 2. The germline V gene has CDR1 MNHEY and CDR2 SMNVEV (reference sequence). The CDR3 is 14 residues long. CDR3: CASSFTGGKNIQYF. Here the CDR3 DNA reads TGTGCCAGCAGTTTCACGGGGGGCAAAAACATTCAGTACTTC.

This clonotype showed up many times. The V call is TRBV5-1, the J call TRBJ2-1; D gene unclear. There are 13 residues in the CDR3. Germline V gene lookup returns CDR1 SGHRS and CDR2 YFSETQ. V dropped 0 bases and J dropped 7 bases, with 8 bases sitting between them. The DNA of the CDR3 is TGCGCCAGCAGCTTGGAGGGTCGGAATGAGCAGTTCTTC. It specifies CASSLEGRNEQFF.

The genes are TRBV15 and TRBJ2-2; D unclear. V was clipped by 0 bases and J by 0 bases, with 8 bases between them. The CDR3 sequence is 16 residues long. Germline V gene data show CDR1 as LNHNV and CDR2 as YYDKDF (reference sequence). CDR3 amino acids: CATSRDRIPNTGELFF. The CDR3 DNA sequence: TGTGCCACCAGCAGAGATCGTATCCCGAACACCGGGGAGCTGTTTTTT.

This clonotype has a count of ten or more. The chain has TRBV6-5 and TRBJ2-5; 11 bases are a match to TRBD2. The germline V gene has CDR1 MNHEY and CDR2 SVGAGI. The CDR3 consists of 16 residues. The trim removed 0 bases at V and 4 bases at J, leaving 4 bases unmatched. The CDR3 DNA follows: TGTGCCAGCAGTTACTCCACTAGCGGGGGAGCAGAGACCCAGTACTTC. Translated: CASSYSTSGGAETQYF.

There are many counts of this clonotype. The genes are TRBV29-1 and TRBJ2-2; D is ambiguous. The CDR3 contains 11 residues. V dropped 6 bases and J dropped 4 bases, with 6 bases sitting between them. CDR1 is SQVTM and CDR2 is ANQGSEA in the germline V gene. DNA for the CDR3: TGCAGCGTGCTGGTCACCGGGGAGCTGTTTTTT. Its translation is CSVLVTGELFF.